These T cell receptor beta chains were read from a single sample in a study of blood T cell repertoires in COVID-19. TCRdb's copy holds only in-frame clones and misses some; the assay was immunoSEQ multiplex PCR. The sample includes roughly 56,000 clones, 91% seen only once; the top ten take 5.5% to 6.5%. Sequencing was carried out using peripheral blood. The receptors shown here come from a man aged 50-60 years with active COVID-19. CDR3s leave out the opening cysteine and the closing phenylalanine or tryptophan. Not every row has a clone size; where given, it reads once, few, many or a size class.

abundance | j_gene | v_gene | CDR3aa
NA | TRBJ1-6 | TRBV11-2 | ASSPSFRGNSPLH
NA | TRBJ1-1 | TRBV27 | ASSFGQGFAF
NA | TRBJ2-1 | TRBV9 | ASSVGLANNEQF
NA | TRBJ1-1 | TRBV5-1 | ASSPPAENTEAF
few | TRBJ2-7 | TRBV19 | ASSTGGYEQY
NA | TRBJ1-1 | TRBV28 | ASTSMNTEAF
few | TRBJ1-5 | TRBV9 | ASSVSQPQH
NA | TRBJ2-3 | TRBV5-1 | ASSLLAASSTDTQY
NA | TRBJ2-3 | TRBV3-1/TRBV3-2 | ASSQGHTDTQY
NA | TRBJ1-4 | TRBV10-3 | AISPDRGDEKLF
NA | TRBJ2-7 | TRBV6-2/TRBV6-3 | ASSWGVGSYEQY
NA | TRBJ2-1 | TRBV5-1 | ASSWMTGKDEQF
NA | TRBJ1-2 | TRBV6-5 | AIRGAGSKTGGYT
NA | TRBJ2-2 | TRBV6-5 | ASSYTGGPGTGELF
once | TRBJ2-3 | TRBV29-1 | SVGEAGRTDTQY
NA | TRBJ2-3 | TRBV4-1 | ASLRELGSDTQY
NA | TRBJ1-1 | TRBV7-8 | ASSLDLGGAF
NA | TRBJ2-1 | TRBV6-6 | ASRVGGGNEQF
NA | TRBJ1-1 | TRBV29-1 | SVELWAKNTEAF
NA | TRBJ1-3 | TRBV15 | ATSRDRAGNTIY
NA | TRBJ2-2 | TRBV7-9 | ASSRRQPDRGELF
NA | TRBJ2-2 | TRBV15 | ATSRTGEGSAELF
few | TRBJ1-6 | TRBV11-2 | ASSWGQNFH
NA | TRBJ1-4 | TRBV2 | ASRAKDLTNEKLF
NA | TRBJ2-3 | TRBV6-1 | ASSETGYTQY
NA | TRBJ2-3 | TRBV12-3/TRBV12-4 | ASRASTDTQY
NA | TRBJ2-7 | TRBV5-4 | ASSAGQGAYEQY
NA | TRBJ1-5 | TRBV7-2 | ASSLGAGGSNQPQH
NA | TRBJ1-5 | TRBV28 | ASSPSAGTLRQPQH
NA | TRBJ2-1 | TRBV12-2 | ASRLTLRVEQF
NA | TRBJ1-2 | TRBV28 | ASSLSVILYGYT
NA | TRBJ2-2 | TRBV7-9 | ASSSGLAGYTGELF
NA | TRBJ2-7 | TRBV5-4 | ASSLDGGVALAGAREQY
few | TRBJ1-5 | TRBV30 | AWRERPGQPQH
NA | TRBJ2-1 | TRBV5-4 | ASSFAGTVYNEQF
NA | TRBJ1-6 | TRBV5-1 | ASSSTGGNDSPLH
NA | TRBJ1-1 | TRBV19 | ASSNQIALKAF